This T cell receptor beta chain was recovered during a study of PD-1 blockade in classical Hodgkin lymphoma. The repertoire was sequenced with immunoSEQ multiplex PCR; TCRdb's copy has only in-frame clones and lacks some. The profile covers 43,000 or so clones, with approximately 70% appearing a single time and about 11% taken by the ten largest. Autologous stem cell transplantation was followed by relapse in every patient, and brentuximab vedotin exposure varied. Best responses included complete response and partial response; otherwise, the best response was progressive disease. The study's findings and limits: Patients who began taking nivolumab under 1 year after ASCT were left out. Newly diagnosed patients had baseline TCR diversity that was reportedly lower than that of healthy donors. Underlying causes for the observed repertoire differences were not defined, possibly disease activity or prior therapy.

There are 14 residues in the CDR3. From germline, CDR1 is MGHRA and CDR2 YSYEKL. A word on this clone: As yet, its antigen is unknown. A read error may account for a junction end that differs from germline.

The TCR was taken from a human donor with classical Hodgkin lymphoma. Source: peripheral blood mononuclear cells (PBMCs), taken at baseline. The genes are TRBV4-1 and TRBJ2-7; the D gene is possibly TRBD1 (6 bases). CDR3 in amino acids: CASSSGQFSNEQYF. In DNA form, the CDR3 reads TGCGCCAGCAGCTCTGGACAGTTCTCCAACGAGCAGTACTTC.